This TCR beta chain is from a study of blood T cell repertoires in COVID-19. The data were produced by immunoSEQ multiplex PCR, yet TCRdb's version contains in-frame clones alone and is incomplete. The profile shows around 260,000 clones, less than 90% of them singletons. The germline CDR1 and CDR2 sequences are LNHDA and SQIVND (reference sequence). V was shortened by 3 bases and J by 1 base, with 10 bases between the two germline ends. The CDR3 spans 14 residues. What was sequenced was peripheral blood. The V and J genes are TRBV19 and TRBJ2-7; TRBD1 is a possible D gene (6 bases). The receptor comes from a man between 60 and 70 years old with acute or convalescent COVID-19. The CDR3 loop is CASSIRDTSYEQYF. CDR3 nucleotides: TGTGCCAGTAGTATCCGGGACACGTCCTACGAGCAGTACTTC. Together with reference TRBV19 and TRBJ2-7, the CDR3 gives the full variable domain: DGGITQSPKYLFRKEGQNVTLSCEQNLNHDAMYWYRQDPGQGLRLIYYSQIVNDFQKGDIAEGYSVSREKKESFPLTVTSAQKNPTAFYLCASSIRDTSYEQYFGPGTRLTVT.